The rows below give T cell receptor beta chains drawn from one sample of a study of blood T cells in healthy people across ages. In TCRdb, the 5' RACE reads were re-called with MiXCR into one record per CDR3 protein. Of about 640,000 distinct CDR3 sequences listed, 58% are singletons. Specimen: blood. Source of these receptors: a man in his sixties in good health. The CDR3 runs from the conserved cysteine through the conserved F or W. A D gene is named only where the DNA matches it firmly. The size of a clone is reported for some rows only, either as once, few or many, or as a class for expanded clones.

TRBJ2-1,TRBV4-2,.,.,CASSQPAKGEQFF,TGTGCCAGCAGCCAGCCGGCTAAGGGTGAGCAGTTCTTC
TRBJ1-2,TRBV5-4,.,.,CASSPGAHEFYGYTF,TGTGCCAGCAGCCCGGGGGCCCATGAGTTCTATGGCTACACCTTC
TRBJ2-1,TRBV6-5,.,.,CASRQGRAAYNEQFF,TGTGCCAGCAGGCAAGGTAGGGCAGCTTACAATGAGCAGTTCTTC
TRBJ1-2,TRBV27,.,.,CASSSQGFGYGYTF,TGTGCCAGCAGTTCCCAGGGATTCGGGTATGGCTACACCTTC
TRBJ2-5,TRBV20-1,.,.,CSAPPGVVQETQYF,TGCAGTGCTCCCCCCGGGGTGGTCCAAGAGACCCAGTACTTC
TRBJ2-1,TRBV7-2,few,TRBD1,CASSTQGARFF,TGTGCCAGCAGCACACAGGGGGCTCGGTTCTTC
TRBJ2-5,TRBV10-3,few,TRBD1,CAIRKQGAQETQYF,TGTGCCATCAGGAAACAGGGGGCCCAAGAGACCCAGTACTTC
TRBJ2-1,TRBV6-4,.,TRBD2,CASSAGGLAASEQFF,TGTGCCAGCAGCGCGGGGGGGCTAGCGGCGAGTGAGCAGTTCTTC
TRBJ1-2,TRBV6-1,.,.,CASSEAWQGSGYTF,TGTGCCAGCAGTGAAGCGTGGCAGGGAAGTGGCTACACCTTC
TRBJ2-7,TRBV4-1,few,TRBD2,CASSHGLADPRLLEQYF,TGCGCCAGCAGCCATGGACTAGCGGACCCACGCTTGCTCGAGCAGTACTTC
TRBJ1-2,TRBV27,once,.,CASSPNNRAAYGYTF,TGTGCCAGCAGTCCGAATAACAGAGCAGCCTATGGCTACACCTTC
TRBJ2-5,TRBV9,.,.,CASSASPGSGGETQYF,TGTGCCAGCAGCGCCTCCCCGGGGAGCGGCGGAGAGACCCAGTACTTC
TRBJ2-7,TRBV10-2,few,TRBD2,CASSEGLAGRIYEQYF,TGCGCCAGCAGTGAAGGACTAGCGGGGCGCATCTACGAGCAGTACTTC
TRBJ1-2,TRBV5-1,few,TRBD1,CASSLATGTGADYGYTF,TGCGCCAGCAGCTTGGCAACCGGGACAGGGGCTGACTATGGCTACACCTTC
TRBJ2-1,TRBV4-1,.,TRBD2,CASSLQRGGYNEQFF,TGCGCCAGCAGTCTCCAGCGGGGGGGTTACAATGAGCAGTTCTTC
TRBJ2-1,TRBV20-1,.,TRBD1,CSASDRYNEQFF,TGCAGTGCTTCGGACAGGTACAATGAGCAGTTCTTC
TRBJ2-7,TRBV7-9,.,TRBD1,CASSLGRTGGEDEQYF,TGTGCCAGCAGCTTAGGAAGGACAGGGGGCGAGGACGAGCAGTACTTC